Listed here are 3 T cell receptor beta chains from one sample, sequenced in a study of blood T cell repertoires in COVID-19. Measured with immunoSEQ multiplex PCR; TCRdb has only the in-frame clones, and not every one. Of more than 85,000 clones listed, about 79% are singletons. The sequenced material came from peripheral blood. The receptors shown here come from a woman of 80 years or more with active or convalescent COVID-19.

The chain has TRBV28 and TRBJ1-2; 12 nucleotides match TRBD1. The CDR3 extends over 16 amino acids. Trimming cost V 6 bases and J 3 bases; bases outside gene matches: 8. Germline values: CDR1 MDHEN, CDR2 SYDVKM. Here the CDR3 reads CASRGQGAVGYYGYTF. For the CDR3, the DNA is TGTGCCAGCAGGGGACAGGGGGCGGTGGGGTACTATGGCTACACCTTC.

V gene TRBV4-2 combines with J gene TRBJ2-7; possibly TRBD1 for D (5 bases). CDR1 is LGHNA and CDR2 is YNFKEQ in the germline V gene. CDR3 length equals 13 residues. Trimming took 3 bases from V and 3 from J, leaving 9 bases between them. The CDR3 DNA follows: TGTGCCAGCAGCCAGGGGCGGTACTACGAGCAGTACTTC. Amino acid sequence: CASSQGRYYEQYF.

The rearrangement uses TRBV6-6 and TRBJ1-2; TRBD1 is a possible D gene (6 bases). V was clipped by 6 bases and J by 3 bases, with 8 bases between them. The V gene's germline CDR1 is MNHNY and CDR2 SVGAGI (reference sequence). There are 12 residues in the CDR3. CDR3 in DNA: TGTGCCAGCAGCCCAGGGGACTATGGCTACACCTTC. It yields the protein CASSPGDYGYTF.